This T cell receptor beta chain is from a study of kidney transplant recipient with SARS-CoV-2 infection. This clonotype was observed many times. MiXCR was run by TCRdb on the reads, yielding one entry per CDR3 protein. Here the sample spans 200,000 to 300,000 distinct CDR3 sequences, 25% to 35% being singletons. Material: a blood sample, obtained at baseline and on roughly day 110 from a kidney transplant recipient. The source is a male patient aged 25-45 years who had COVID-19 and was a kidney transplant recipient. Some T cells may be graft donor cells.

CDR3 DNA sequence: TGTGCCAGCCGCGGGACTAGCGGGATCTCCGATACGCAGTATTTT. It translates to CASRGTSGISDTQYF. The chain employs TRBV7-8 and TRBJ2-3; 13 nucleotides agree with TRBD2. V dropped 8 bases and J dropped 6; count of bases not matched to a gene: 8. This CDR3 comprises 15 residues. Germline lookup yields CDR1 SGHVS and CDR2 FQNEAQ. Full variable domain (outside the CDR3, taken from reference TRBV7-8 and TRBJ2-3): GAGVSQSPRYKVAKRGQDVALRCDPISGHVSLFWYQQALGQGPEFLTYFQNEAQLDKSGLPSDRFFAERPEGSVSTLKIQRTQQEDSAVYLCASRGTSGISDTQYFGPGTRLTVL.